One and the same sample provided the 10 T cell receptor beta chains below, sequenced in a study of beta chain features in type 1 diabetes. Study results and limitations: Patients with Type 1 diabetes showed moderately but significantly shorter TCRB CDR3s in all four CD4+ subsets.

Their antigens are not known. The authors reverse transcribed all of the isolated RNA, so sequencing captured expressed TCRB transcripts. Assay used: immunoSEQ multiplex PCR; TCRdb lists only in-frame clones, some missing. The profile shows about 240,000 clones, 14% of them singletons. Sequences were obtained from naive CD4+ T cells from blood. Source of these receptors: a man aged 25-45 years with type 1 diabetes.

The chain has TRBV19 and TRBJ1-1; the match to TRBD1 covers 8 bases. Trimming took 10 bases from V and 2 from J; bases not matched to a gene: 9. From germline, CDR1 is LNHDA and CDR2 SQIVND (reference sequence). This CDR3 has 14 amino acids. This CDR3 reads CATRLTGDNTEAFF. CDR3 DNA sequence: TGTGCCACCCGATTGACAGGGGATAACACTGAAGCTTTCTTT.

The CDR3 sequence: CASSQEGRGDTGELFF. The CDR3 DNA reads as TGCGCCAGCAGCCAAGAGGGCAGGGGAGACACCGGGGAGCTGTTTTTT. V is TRBV4-1 and J is TRBJ2-2; tentatively, D is TRBD1 (6 bases). V lost 0 bases to trimming and J lost 3 bases, with 11 bases between them. The CDR3 is 16 residues long. Germline CDR1 and CDR2: MGHRA and YSYEKL.

This clone was seen a few times. This chain joins TRBV2 and TRBJ2-3; TRBD1 matches at 9 bases. The ends lost 7 bases at V and 4 bases at J; junction bases unmatched: 9. Germline CDR1 SNHLY, CDR2 FYNNEI. This CDR3 has 15 residues. Written as DNA, the CDR3 is TGTGCCAGCAAAGGACAGGGGCCGCCCTCAGATACGCAGTATTTT. Its protein product is CASKGQGPPSDTQYF.

The chain is built from TRBV30 and TRBJ1-1; a possible D gene is TRBD1 (5 bases). The CDR3 runs 14 residues. CDR1 GTSNPN and CDR2 SVGIG come from the germline V gene (reference sequence). The germline V and J ends were trimmed by 7 bases and 2 bases, with 17 bases remaining between them. CDR3 sequence reads: CAFSWGSLNTEAFF. CDR3 sequence (DNA): TGTGCCTTTTCGTGGGGCAGCTTAAACACTGAAGCTTTCTTT.

This chain links TRBV5-1 with TRBJ2-1; 7 nucleotides line up with TRBD1. The CDR3 contains 15 residues. Germline CDR1 is SGHRS and CDR2 is YFSETQ. V was pared by 1 base and J by 6 bases, with 7 bases of the junction left unmatched. The CDR3: CASSLQGRGPNEQFF. CDR3 DNA sequence: TGCGCCAGCAGCTTGCAGGGTAGGGGGCCCAATGAGCAGTTCTTC.

The J gene is TRBJ2-5, the V gene TRBV20-1, with D unclear. The CDR3 consists of 10 residues. The germline V gene encodes CDR1 DFQATT and CDR2 SNEGSKA (reference sequence). V lost 2 bases and J lost 4, with 2 bases in between. CDR3 in amino acids: CSARLETQYF. The CDR3 DNA is TGCAGTGCTAGACTAGAGACCCAGTACTTC.

The chain carries TRBV7-9 and TRBJ2-1, with 10 bases that match TRBD2. Unmatched junction bases numbered 5, after V lost 3 bases and J lost 6 bases. This CDR3 spans 15 amino acids. Germline lookup yields CDR1 SEHNR and CDR2 FQNEAQ (reference sequence). CDR3 residues: CASSLWLAGVNEQFF. The CDR3 DNA reads as TGTGCCAGCAGCTTGTGGCTAGCGGGAGTCAATGAGCAGTTCTTC.

The sample holds a few counts of this clone. V gene TRBV9 combines with J gene TRBJ2-2; a possible D gene is TRBD1 (5 bases). The CDR3 length is 16 residues. Germline V lookup: CDR1 SGDLS, CDR2 YYNGEE. The V and J ends lost 0 bases and 0 bases respectively, with 9 bases between them. This CDR3 reads CASSVEAGTNTGELFF. The CDR3 DNA is TGTGCCAGCAGCGTAGAGGCAGGGACGAACACCGGGGAGCTGTTTTTT.

As to this clone: One junction end disagrees with the germline gene, perhaps due to a read error. The chain carries TRBV28 and TRBJ2-7, with D perhaps matching TRBD1 (6 bases). The V gene's germline CDR1 is MDHEN and CDR2 SYDVKM. CDR3 length: 12 amino acids. The CDR3 protein is CASSSAGAKTSF. Here the CDR3 DNA reads TGTGCCAGCAGTTCTGCAGGGGCCAAAACCTCCTTC.

The chain carries TRBV10-3 and TRBJ2-3, with TRBD2 as a possible D gene (5 bases). There are 12 residues in the CDR3. Germline loops: CDR1 ENHRY, CDR2 SYGVKD. Trimming left V 6 bases short and J 2 bases short, with 6 bases between. CDR3 amino acids: CAIRDYTDTQYF. The CDR3 DNA follows: TGTGCCATCAGAGACTACACAGATACGCAGTATTTT.